These 18 T cell receptor beta chains share one sample of origin, sequenced in a study of cytomegalovirus exposure and HLA in healthy donors. The data were produced by immunoSEQ multiplex PCR, yet TCRdb's version contains in-frame clones alone and is incomplete. The table shows over 200,000 clones, with around 90% occurring only once. Sequencing was performed on PBMCs. The receptors originated from a woman between 18 and 29 years old in good health and CMV-seronegative.

This chain joins TRBV19 and TRBJ1-1; 10 bases are a match to TRBD1. CDR3 length: 15 residues. Germline-derived CDR1 and CDR2 are LNHDA and SQIVND (reference sequence). J lost 6 bases, V lost 2 bases, and 6 bases had no gene match. CDR3 amino acids: CASSIWTGGESEAFF. CDR3 DNA: TGTGCCAGTAGTATATGGACAGGGGGAGAGTCTGAAGCTTTCTTT. Complete variable domain (other parts from reference TRBV19 and TRBJ1-1): DGGITQSPKYLFRKEGQNVTLSCEQNLNHDAMYWYRQDPGQGLRLIYYSQIVNDFQKGDIAEGYSVSREKKESFPLTVTSAQKNPTAFYLCASSIWTGGESEAFFGQGTRLTVV.

This chain joins TRBV19 and TRBJ2-3; D ambiguous. The CDR3 loop spans 12 amino acids. In germline, CDR1 is LNHDA, CDR2 SQIVND (reference sequence). The ends were cut back, 5 bases at V and 6 bases at J, with 9 bases in the middle. The CDR3 DNA reads TGTGCCAGTAGTGCCAGCAGGGATACGCAGTATTTT. This gives the protein CASSASRDTQYF.

This clone has at least ten counts. The rearrangement links TRBV6-5 to TRBJ2-4; 7 bases are a match to TRBD2. Looked up from germline, CDR1 is MNHEY and CDR2 is SVGAGI. The CDR3 has 14 residues. V lost 2 bases to trimming and J lost 6 bases; unmatched junction nucleotides: 4. The CDR3 protein is CASSYREGGNIQYF. CDR3 sequence (DNA): TGTGCCAGCAGTTACAGGGAGGGTGGAAACATTCAGTACTTC.

This clone was seen just once. V gene TRBV19 combines with J gene TRBJ1-2; D is uncertain. The V end lost 3 bases, the J end lost 4 bases, and 12 bases lay between the germline ends. The CDR3 has 14 amino acids. Germline V gene data show CDR1 as LNHDA and CDR2 as SQIVND (reference sequence). The CDR3: CASSIFGTVYGYTF. CDR3 coding DNA: TGTGCCAGTAGTATTTTTGGTACAGTCTATGGCTACACCTTC.

The CDR3 region is CASSSQSTGEQYF. Written as DNA, the CDR3 is TGCGCCAGCAGCTCTCAAAGCACTGGCGAGCAGTACTTC. The chain couples TRBV5-1 to TRBJ2-7; D gene ambiguous. This CDR3 comprises 13 residues. Germline assignment: CDR1 SGHRS and CDR2 YFSETQ. The germline V and J ends were trimmed by 3 bases and 6 bases, with 13 bases remaining between them.

This rearrangement joins TRBV27 to TRBJ2-2; a weak D match, TRBD2 (6 bases). V lost 6 bases and J lost 3, with 11 bases in between. The V gene's germline CDR1 is MNHEY and CDR2 SMNVEV (reference sequence). CDR3 length equals 14 residues. The CDR3 protein is CASRLGLYTGELFF. The DNA of the CDR3 is TGTGCCAGCAGGTTGGGACTCTACACCGGGGAGCTGTTTTTT.

The chain links TRBV28 to TRBJ2-7, with 7 nucleotides matching TRBD1. From germline, CDR1 is MDHEN and CDR2 SYDVKM. This CDR3 is 12 amino acids long. Germline trimming cut 6 bases from V and 6 bases from J; bases unmatched to any gene: 5. CDR3 in DNA: TGTGCCAGCAGGGAACAGGGGTTCGAGCAGTACTTC. Protein sequence: CASREQGFEQYF.

This chain links TRBV5-4 with TRBJ2-3, with 8 bases lining up with TRBD2. The CDR3 is made up of 14 amino acids. With V trimmed by 6 bases and J by 13 bases, 16 bases remained unmatched. Germline V lookup: CDR1 SGHNT, CDR2 YYREEE (reference sequence). DNA for the CDR3: TGTGCCAGCACCTCGACTAGCGAAATCGTTCAGGAGTATTTT. Its translation: CASTSTSEIVQEYF. Together with reference TRBV5-4 and TRBJ2-3, the CDR3 gives the full variable domain: ETGVTQSPTHLIKTRGQQVTLRCSSQSGHNTVSWYQQALGQGPQFIFQYYREEENGRGNFPPRFSGLQFPNYSSELNVNALELDDSALYLCASTSTSEIVQEYFGPGTRLTVL.

This clone was detected a few times. The chain employs TRBV5-6 and TRBJ2-3, with TRBD2 matching 10 bases. The germline V gene has CDR1 SGHDT and CDR2 YYEEEE. J lost 0 bases, V lost 4 bases, and 2 bases had no gene match. The CDR3 contains 15 residues. Here the CDR3 reads CASSLGLASTDTQYF. DNA of the CDR3: TGTGCCAGCAGCCTGGGACTAGCGAGCACAGATACGCAGTATTTT.

The chain is built from TRBV27 and TRBJ2-7; a possible D gene is TRBD1 (6 bases). Germline CDR1 is MNHEY and CDR2 is SMNVEV (reference sequence). CDR3 length equals 15 residues. Trimming removed 0 bases at V and 3 bases at J, with 12 bases between. CDR3 bases: TGTGCCAGCAGTTTATCGGTTGACAGGTTCTACGAGCAGTACTTC. It specifies CASSLSVDRFYEQYF.

The chain links TRBV5-4 to TRBJ2-7, with 9 bases aligning to TRBD2. The CDR3 sequence is 14 residues long. V trimming: 2 bases; J trimming: 6 bases; junction bases outside the gene matches: 6. Germline assignment: CDR1 SGHNT and CDR2 YYREEE (reference sequence). The CDR3 coding sequence is TGTGCCAGCAGCTTACCGGGACTAGCCGGCGAGCAGTACTTC. This codes for CASSLPGLAGEQYF.

This chain joins TRBV7-2 and TRBJ2-1; no clear D. The length of the CDR3 is 16 residues. Germline V CDR1 and CDR2: SGHTA, FQGNSA. Trimming cost V 2 bases and J 0 bases, with 11 bases left between them. This CDR3 is CASSLSRPASYNEQFF. Written as DNA, the CDR3 is TGTGCCAGCAGCTTATCGAGGCCCGCCTCCTACAATGAGCAGTTCTTC.

This chain's CDR3 is CASSDGIAGSSYEQYF. The CDR3, as DNA: TGTGCCAGCAGTGATGGGATCGCGGGCAGCTCCTACGAGCAGTACTTC. This rearrangement joins TRBV6-1 to TRBJ2-7; D possibly corresponds to TRBD2 (5 bases). Germline V gives CDR1 MNHNS, CDR2 SASEGT. The V and J ends lost 3 bases and 0 bases respectively, with 15 bases between them. There are 16 residues in the CDR3.

The chain employs TRBV28 and TRBJ2-6; 8 nucleotides agree with TRBD1. V lost 6 bases to trimming and J lost 0 bases; unmatched junction nucleotides: 7. Germline CDR1 is MDHEN and CDR2 is SYDVKM. The CDR3 runs 17 residues. CDR3 nucleotides: TGTGCCAGCAGAACACCGGGACAGGTCTCTGGGGCCAACGTCCTGACTTTC. Amino acid sequence: CASRTPGQVSGANVLTF.

The rearrangement links TRBV2 to TRBJ2-7; possible D gene TRBD2, 5 bases. V shed 11 bases and J shed 3 bases, with 11 bases lying between them. Germline V gene data show CDR1 as SNHLY and CDR2 as FYNNEI. This CDR3 comprises 11 residues. As DNA, the CDR3 is TGTGCCTCCCTCCGGGGCTACGAGCAGTACTTC. Translating gives CASLRGYEQYF.

The V call is TRBV5-4, the J call TRBJ2-1, with 8 positions matching TRBD2. CDR3 length: 16 amino acids. V lost 4 bases, J lost 4 bases, and 10 bases stayed unmatched. Germline V lookup: CDR1 SGHNT, CDR2 YYREEE (reference sequence). DNA of the CDR3: TGTGCCAGCAGCCAAGCAGCGGGAGTAGGTTACAATGAGCAGTTCTTC. Protein sequence: CASSQAAGVGYNEQFF.

J is TRBJ2-5 and V is TRBV27; 10 bases are shared with TRBD2. The V segment lost 4 bases and the J segment 5 bases; nucleotides outside the gene matches: 13. Germline V gene sequence: CDR1 MNHEY, CDR2 SMNVEV (reference sequence). CDR3 size: 17 residues. The CDR3 protein is CASSSNRAGGPFETQYF. The CDR3 DNA is TGTGCCAGCAGTTCAAACCGAGCGGGAGGGCCTTTTGAGACCCAGTACTTC.

V gene TRBV19 combines with J gene TRBJ1-5, with 9 bases lining up with TRBD1. After removal of 7 bases from V and 1 base from J, the junction contained 8 bases not matched to a gene. The germline V gene encodes CDR1 LNHDA and CDR2 SQIVND (reference sequence). This CDR3 has 16 residues. CDR3 region: CASTHGQGISNQPQHF. CDR3 nucleotides: TGTGCCAGTACCCATGGACAGGGGATAAGCAATCAGCCCCAGCATTTT.